This paragraph reports one T cell receptor (beta chain). CDR1 is MNHEY, CDR2 SMNVEV, per germline (reference sequence). The ends were cut back, 3 bases at V and 0 bases at J, with 18 bases in the middle. The CDR3 runs 17 residues. Measured with immunoSEQ multiplex PCR; TCRdb has only the in-frame clones, and not every one. The sample lists around 65,000 clones, more than 85% occurring once. This record comes from a study of OX40 agonist ivuxolimab in advanced cancers. This sequence was found in an adult with an advanced solid tumor such as melanoma, head and neck, liver or kidney cancer. Material: CD4+ or CD8+ T cells sorted from blood, obtained in a trial of the OX40 agonist ivuxolimab. The rearrangement links TRBV27 to TRBJ2-7, with TRBD2 as a possible D gene (6 bases). CDR3 protein: CASSFHPGLEFSYEQYF. The DNA of the CDR3 is TGTGCCAGCAGTTTTCACCCGGGACTTGAATTCTCCTACGAGCAGTACTTC.